This record covers a single TCR beta chain. Germline assignment: CDR1 SEHNR and CDR2 FQNEAQ (reference sequence). This CDR3 is 17 amino acids long. The V gene lost 4 bases and the J gene lost 4 bases, with 20 bases spanning the gap. In the original analysis: Reference gene primers were amplified, and this amplification served to estimate nucleated cell counts. Method: immunoSEQ multiplex PCR; TCRdb's copy keeps in-frame clones and lacks some. V and J calls and clone size come straight from that table; D and trimming were deduced from the DNA. The sample holds 190,000 or so clones, just under 80% seen once. The data stem from a study of blood T cell repertoires in COVID-19. Whole-study context: Both acute and convalescent COVID-19 samples were obtained from the United States, Italy and Spain. PBMCs, B-cell-depleted T cells, or T cells were the source of the cDNA or gDNA that made up the material.

The chain carries TRBV7-9 and TRBJ2-1; D gene ambiguous. The receptor's source is a woman over 75 with active or convalescent COVID-19. Sequenced: peripheral blood. CDR3 nucleotides: TGTGCCAGCAGCTGGAGTCCCGGGTCTGCTAGGTACAATGAGCAGTTCTTC. Its protein product is CASSWSPGSARYNEQFF.